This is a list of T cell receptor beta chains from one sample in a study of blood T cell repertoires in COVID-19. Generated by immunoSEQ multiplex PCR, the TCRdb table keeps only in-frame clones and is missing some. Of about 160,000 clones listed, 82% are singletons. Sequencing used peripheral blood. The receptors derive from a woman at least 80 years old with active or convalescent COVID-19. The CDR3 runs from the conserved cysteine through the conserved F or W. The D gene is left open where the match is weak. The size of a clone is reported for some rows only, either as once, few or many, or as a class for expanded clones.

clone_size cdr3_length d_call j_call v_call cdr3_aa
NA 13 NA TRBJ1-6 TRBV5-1 CASSLGQDSPLHF
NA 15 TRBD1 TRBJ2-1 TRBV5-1 CASSLDGTGSNEQFF
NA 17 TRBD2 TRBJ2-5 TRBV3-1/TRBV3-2 CASSQGAGELGLETQYF
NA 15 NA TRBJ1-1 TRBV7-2 CASSFNRGGGTEAFF
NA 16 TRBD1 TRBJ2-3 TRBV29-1 CSVEDSGTGGPDTQYF
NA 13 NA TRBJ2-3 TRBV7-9 CASSLWATDTQYF
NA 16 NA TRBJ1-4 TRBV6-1 CASSVQGSMANEKLFF
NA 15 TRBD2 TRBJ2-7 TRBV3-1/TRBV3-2 CASSRGSGGSYEQYF
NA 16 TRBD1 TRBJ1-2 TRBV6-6 CASSYWGTGGNYGYTF
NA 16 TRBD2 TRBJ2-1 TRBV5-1 CASSRNLAGGGNEQFF
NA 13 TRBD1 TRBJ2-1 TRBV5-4 CASSEDRDNEQFF
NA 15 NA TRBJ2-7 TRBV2 CASSLYGRATYEQYF
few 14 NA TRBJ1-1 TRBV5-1 CASSSSRLNTEAFF
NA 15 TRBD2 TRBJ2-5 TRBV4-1 CASSPGTSGRETQYF
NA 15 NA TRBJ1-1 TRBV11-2 CASTSIEVGNTEAFF
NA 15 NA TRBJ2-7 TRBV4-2 CASSQPGGQGREQYF
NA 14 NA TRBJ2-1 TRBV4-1 CASSHRDSRGEQFF